What follows are 2 T cell receptor beta chains derived from one specimen sequenced in a study of T cell responses to AZD1222 COVID-19 vaccine. Data came from immunoSEQ multiplex PCR; TCRdb stores just in-frame clones and leaves some out. The sample has under 150,000 clones, under 90% seen once. This specimen consisted of peripheral blood, obtained 28 days after the second AZD1222 dose. Receptors originate from an adult who received the AZD1222 COVID-19 vaccine.

The chain recombines TRBV28 with TRBJ1-6, with a possible D match to TRBD1 (5 bases). Trimming stripped 4 bases from V and 8 bases from J, with 9 bases between. Looked up from germline, CDR1 is MDHEN and CDR2 is SYDVKM. The CDR3 has 13 amino acids. CDR3 sequence (DNA): TGTGCCAGCAGTTGGGGACGAGATTCACCCCTCCACTTT. It is translated as CASSWGRDSPLHF.

The chain recombines TRBV7-9 with TRBJ2-7; TRBD2 agrees at 8 bases. Germline values: CDR1 SEHNR, CDR2 FQNEAQ (reference sequence). CDR3 length: 11 residues. The CDR3 loop is CASSVAGEQYV. The CDR3 nucleotides are TGTGCCAGCAGCGTAGCGGGGGAGCAGTACGTC.